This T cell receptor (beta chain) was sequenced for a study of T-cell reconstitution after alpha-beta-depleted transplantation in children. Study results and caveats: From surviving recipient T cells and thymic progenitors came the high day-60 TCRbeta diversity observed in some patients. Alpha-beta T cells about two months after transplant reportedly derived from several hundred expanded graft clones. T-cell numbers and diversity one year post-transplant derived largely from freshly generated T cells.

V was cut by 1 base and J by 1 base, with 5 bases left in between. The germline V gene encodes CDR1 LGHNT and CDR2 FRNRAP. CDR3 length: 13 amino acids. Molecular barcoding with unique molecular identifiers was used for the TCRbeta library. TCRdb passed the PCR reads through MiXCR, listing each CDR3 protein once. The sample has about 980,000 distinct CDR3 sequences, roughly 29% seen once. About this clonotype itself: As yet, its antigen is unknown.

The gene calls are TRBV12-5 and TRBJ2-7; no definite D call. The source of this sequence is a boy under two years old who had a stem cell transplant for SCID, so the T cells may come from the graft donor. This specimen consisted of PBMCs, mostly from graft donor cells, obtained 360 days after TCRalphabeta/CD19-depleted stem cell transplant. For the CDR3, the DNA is TGTGCTAGTGGTTTGGGACCTTCCTACGAGCAGTACTTC. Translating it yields CASGLGPSYEQYF.